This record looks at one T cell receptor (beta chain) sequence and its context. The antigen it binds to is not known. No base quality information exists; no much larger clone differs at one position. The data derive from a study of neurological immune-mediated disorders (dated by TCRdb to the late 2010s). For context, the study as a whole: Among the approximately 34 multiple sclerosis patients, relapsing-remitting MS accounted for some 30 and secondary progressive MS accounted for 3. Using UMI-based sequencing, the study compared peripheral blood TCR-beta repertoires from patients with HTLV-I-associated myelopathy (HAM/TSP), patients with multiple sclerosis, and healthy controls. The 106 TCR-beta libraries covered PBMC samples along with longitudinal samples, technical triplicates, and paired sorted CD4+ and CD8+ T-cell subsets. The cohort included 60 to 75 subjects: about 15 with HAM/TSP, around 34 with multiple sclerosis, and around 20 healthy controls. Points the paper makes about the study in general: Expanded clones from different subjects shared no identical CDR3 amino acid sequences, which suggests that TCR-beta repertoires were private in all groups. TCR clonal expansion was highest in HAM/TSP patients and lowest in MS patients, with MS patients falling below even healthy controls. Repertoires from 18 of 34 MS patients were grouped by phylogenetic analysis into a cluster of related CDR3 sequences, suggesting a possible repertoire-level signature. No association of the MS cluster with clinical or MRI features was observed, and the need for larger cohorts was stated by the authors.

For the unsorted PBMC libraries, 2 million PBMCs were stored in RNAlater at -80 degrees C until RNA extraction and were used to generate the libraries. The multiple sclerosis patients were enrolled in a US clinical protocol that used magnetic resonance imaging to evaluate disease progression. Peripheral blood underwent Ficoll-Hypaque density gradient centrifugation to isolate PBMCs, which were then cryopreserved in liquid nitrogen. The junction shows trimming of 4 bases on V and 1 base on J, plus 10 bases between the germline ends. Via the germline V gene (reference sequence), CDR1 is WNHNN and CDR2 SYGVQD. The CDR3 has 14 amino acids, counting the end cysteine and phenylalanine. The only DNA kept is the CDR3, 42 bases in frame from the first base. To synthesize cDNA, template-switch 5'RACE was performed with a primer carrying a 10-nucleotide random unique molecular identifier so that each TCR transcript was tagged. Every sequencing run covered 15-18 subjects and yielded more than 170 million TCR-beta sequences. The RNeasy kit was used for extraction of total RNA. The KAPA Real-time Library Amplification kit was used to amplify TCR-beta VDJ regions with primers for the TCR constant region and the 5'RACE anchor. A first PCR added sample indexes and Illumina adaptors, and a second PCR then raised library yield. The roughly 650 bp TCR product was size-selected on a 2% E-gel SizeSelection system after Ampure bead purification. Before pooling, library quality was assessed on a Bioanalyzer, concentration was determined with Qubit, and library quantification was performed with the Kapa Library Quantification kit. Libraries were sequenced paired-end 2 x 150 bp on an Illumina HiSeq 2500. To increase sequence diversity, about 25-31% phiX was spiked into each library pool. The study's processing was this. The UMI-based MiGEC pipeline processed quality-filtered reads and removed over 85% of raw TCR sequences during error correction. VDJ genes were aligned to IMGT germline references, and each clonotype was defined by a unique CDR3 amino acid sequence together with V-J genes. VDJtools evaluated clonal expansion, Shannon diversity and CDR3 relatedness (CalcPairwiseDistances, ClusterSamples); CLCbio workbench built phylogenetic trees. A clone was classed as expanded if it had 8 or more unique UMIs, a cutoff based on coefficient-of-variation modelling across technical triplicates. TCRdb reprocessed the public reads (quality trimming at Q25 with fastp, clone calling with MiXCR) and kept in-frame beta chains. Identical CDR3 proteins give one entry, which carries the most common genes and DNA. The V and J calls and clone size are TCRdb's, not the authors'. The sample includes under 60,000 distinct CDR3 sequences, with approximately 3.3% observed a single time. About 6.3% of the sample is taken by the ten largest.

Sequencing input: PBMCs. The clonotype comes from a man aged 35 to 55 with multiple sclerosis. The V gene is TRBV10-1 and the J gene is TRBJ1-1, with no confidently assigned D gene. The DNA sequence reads TGCGCCAGCAGTGCACAGACGGGGAACACTGAAGCTTTCTTT. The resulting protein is CASSAQTGNTEAFF.